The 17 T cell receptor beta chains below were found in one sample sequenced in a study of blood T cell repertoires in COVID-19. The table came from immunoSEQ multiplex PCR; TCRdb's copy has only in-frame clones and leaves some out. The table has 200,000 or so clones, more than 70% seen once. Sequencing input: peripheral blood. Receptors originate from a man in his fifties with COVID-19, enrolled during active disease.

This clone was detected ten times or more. The CDR3 spells CASSPRELHTGELFF. In DNA form, the CDR3 reads TGTGCCAGCTCACCACGGGAGCTACATACCGGGGAGCTGTTTTTT. The chain employs TRBV18 and TRBJ2-2; a possible D gene is TRBD2 (5 bases). CDR3 length: 15 residues. The germline V gene encodes CDR1 KGHSH and CDR2 LQKENI. V was shortened by 1 base and J by 5 bases, with 11 bases between the two germline ends.

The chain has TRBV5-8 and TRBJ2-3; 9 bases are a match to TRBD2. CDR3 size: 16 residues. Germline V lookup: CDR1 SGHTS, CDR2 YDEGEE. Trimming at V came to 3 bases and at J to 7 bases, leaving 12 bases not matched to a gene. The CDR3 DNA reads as TGTGCCAGCAGCTGGGGGCCTAGCGGGGAGGGATATACGCAGTATTTT. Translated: CASSWGPSGEGYTQYF.

The CDR3 coding sequence is TGTGCCAGCAGTTTCGGGACTAGCGATAGCACAGATACGCAGTATTTT. Its protein is CASSFGTSDSTDTQYF. V and J are TRBV27 and TRBJ2-3; the match to TRBD2 covers 10 bases. The V gene's germline CDR1 is MNHEY and CDR2 SMNVEV (reference sequence). This CDR3 is 16 amino acids long. V trimming: 3 bases; J trimming: 0 bases; junction bases outside the gene matches: 3.

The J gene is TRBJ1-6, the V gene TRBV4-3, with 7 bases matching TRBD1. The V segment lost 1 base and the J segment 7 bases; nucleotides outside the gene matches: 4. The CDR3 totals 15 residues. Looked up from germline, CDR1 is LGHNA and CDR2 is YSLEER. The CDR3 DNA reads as TGCGCCAGCAGCCAAGGGACCAGGGGGAATTCACCCCTCCACTTT. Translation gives CASSQGTRGNSPLHF.

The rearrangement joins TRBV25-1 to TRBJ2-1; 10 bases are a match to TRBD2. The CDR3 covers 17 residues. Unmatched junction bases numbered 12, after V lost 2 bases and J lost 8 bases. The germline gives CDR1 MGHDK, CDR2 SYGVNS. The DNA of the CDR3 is TGTGCCAGCAGTGAACAGAAAGCGGGAGGGCCTGCTCATGAGCAGTTCTTC. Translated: CASSEQKAGGPAHEQFF.

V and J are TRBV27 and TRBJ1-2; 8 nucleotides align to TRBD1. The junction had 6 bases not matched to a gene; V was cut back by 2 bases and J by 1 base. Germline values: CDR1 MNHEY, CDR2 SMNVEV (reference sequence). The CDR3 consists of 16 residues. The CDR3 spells CASSLAGGAGNYGYTF. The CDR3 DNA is TGTGCCAGCAGTTTAGCAGGGGGCGCCGGTAACTATGGCTACACCTTC.

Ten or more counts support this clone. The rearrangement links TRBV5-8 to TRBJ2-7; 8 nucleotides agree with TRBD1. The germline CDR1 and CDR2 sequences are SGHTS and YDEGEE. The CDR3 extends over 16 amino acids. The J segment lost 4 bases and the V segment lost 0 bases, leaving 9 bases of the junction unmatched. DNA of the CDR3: TGTGCCAGCAGCTTGGGAACCGGGACAGGTAGATACGAGCAGTACTTC. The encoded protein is CASSLGTGTGRYEQYF.

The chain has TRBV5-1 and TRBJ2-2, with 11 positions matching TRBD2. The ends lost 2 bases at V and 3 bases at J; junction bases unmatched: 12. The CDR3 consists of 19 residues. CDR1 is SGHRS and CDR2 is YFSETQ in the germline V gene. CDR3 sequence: CASSLELAGEVLYTGELFF. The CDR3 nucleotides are TGCGCCAGCAGCTTAGAACTAGCGGGAGAGGTTTTGTACACCGGGGAGCTGTTTTTT.

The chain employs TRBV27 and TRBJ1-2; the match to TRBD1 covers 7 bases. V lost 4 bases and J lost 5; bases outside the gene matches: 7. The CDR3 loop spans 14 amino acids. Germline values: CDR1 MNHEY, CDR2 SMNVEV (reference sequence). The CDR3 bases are TGTGCCAGCAGTTCAGGGGCAGGGGGTTATGGCTACACCTTC. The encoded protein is CASSSGAGGYGYTF.

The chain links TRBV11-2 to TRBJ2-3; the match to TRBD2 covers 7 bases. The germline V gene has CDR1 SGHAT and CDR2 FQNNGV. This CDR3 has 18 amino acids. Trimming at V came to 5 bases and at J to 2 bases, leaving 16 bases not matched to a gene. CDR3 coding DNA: TGTGCCAGCAGCAGAAGCCTGACCCAGGCGGGAGACACAGATACGCAGTATTTT. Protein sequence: CASSRSLTQAGDTDTQYF.

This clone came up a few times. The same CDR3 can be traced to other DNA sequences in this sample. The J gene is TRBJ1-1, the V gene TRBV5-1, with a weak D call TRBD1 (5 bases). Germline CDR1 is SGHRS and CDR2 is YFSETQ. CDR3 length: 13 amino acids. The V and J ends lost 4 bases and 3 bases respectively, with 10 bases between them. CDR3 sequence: CASSQQVDTEAFF. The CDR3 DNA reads TGCGCCAGCAGCCAACAGGTTGACACTGAAGCTTTCTTT.

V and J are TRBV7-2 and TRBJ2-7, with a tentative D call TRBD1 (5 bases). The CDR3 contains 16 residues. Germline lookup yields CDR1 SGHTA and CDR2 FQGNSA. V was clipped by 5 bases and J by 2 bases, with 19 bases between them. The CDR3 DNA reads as TGTGCCAGCAGCCCAAGGGGATTTACCGTGGCCTACGAGCAGTACTTC. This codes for CASSPRGFTVAYEQYF.

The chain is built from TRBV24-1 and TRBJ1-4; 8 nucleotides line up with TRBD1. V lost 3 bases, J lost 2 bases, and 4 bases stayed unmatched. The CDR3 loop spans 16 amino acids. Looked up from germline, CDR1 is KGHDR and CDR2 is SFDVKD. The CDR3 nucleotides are TGTGCCACCAGTGATCCCGGACAGGGTACTAATGAAAAACTGTTTTTT. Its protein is CATSDPGQGTNEKLFF.

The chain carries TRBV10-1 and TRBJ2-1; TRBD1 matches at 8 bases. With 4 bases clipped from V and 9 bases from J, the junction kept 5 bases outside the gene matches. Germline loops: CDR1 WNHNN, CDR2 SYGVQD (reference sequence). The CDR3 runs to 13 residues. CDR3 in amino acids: CASSAGQGAEQFF. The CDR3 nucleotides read TGCGCCAGCAGTGCCGGACAGGGCGCTGAGCAGTTCTTC.

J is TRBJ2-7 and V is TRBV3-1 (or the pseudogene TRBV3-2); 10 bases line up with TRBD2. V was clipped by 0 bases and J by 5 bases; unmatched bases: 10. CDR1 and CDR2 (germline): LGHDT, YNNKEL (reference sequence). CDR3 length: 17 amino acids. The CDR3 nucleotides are TGTGCCAGCAGCCAAGACCAGCGGGGGGGCGGAGCCAACGAGCAGTACTTC. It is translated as CASSQDQRGGGANEQYF.

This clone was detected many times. CDR3 nucleotide sequence: TGTGCCAGCAGTCTGACAGGGGGCGTCAATCAGCCCCAGCATTTT. It yields the protein CASSLTGGVNQPQHF. V and J are TRBV2 and TRBJ1-5; TRBD1 agrees at 10 bases. This CDR3 contains 15 residues. J gave up 3 bases and V 5 bases, and 4 bases lay outside the gene matches. CDR1 SNHLY and CDR2 FYNNEI come from the germline V gene.

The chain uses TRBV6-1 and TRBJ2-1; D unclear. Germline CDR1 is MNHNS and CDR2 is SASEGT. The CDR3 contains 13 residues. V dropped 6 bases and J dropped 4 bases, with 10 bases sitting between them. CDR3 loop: CASSITEYNEQFF. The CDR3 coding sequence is TGTGCCAGCAGCATTACAGAGTACAATGAGCAGTTCTTC.